These 7 T cell receptor beta chains were sequenced from one sample in a study of blood T cell repertoires in COVID-19. Sequenced by immunoSEQ multiplex PCR; TCRdb stores in-frame clones only, minus some. The sample includes fewer than 300,000 clones, approximately 85% of them seen just once. Sample: peripheral blood. The origin of the receptors is a human donor with COVID-19, enrolled during active disease. The donor label of this sample is uncertain.

The chain uses TRBV24-1 and TRBJ1-1; tentatively, D is TRBD1 (5 bases). CDR1 KGHDR and CDR2 SFDVKD come from the germline V gene. The V end was cut by 0 bases, the J end by 1 base, with 5 bases between. The CDR3 totals 14 residues. The CDR3 bases are TGTGCCACCAGTGATTTGGACAGGAACACTGAAGCTTTCTTT. Translated: CATSDLDRNTEAFF.

The chain combines TRBV15 with TRBJ1-5; D possibly corresponds to TRBD1 (6 bases). Per germline, CDR1 LNHNV and CDR2 YYDKDF (reference sequence). This CDR3 is built from 17 residues. V gave up 0 bases and J gave up 7 bases, with 19 bases separating them. CDR3 coding DNA: TGTGCCACCAGCAGAGATCTCGGGGCAGGGGTGAGGCAGCCCCAGCATTTT. This sequence encodes CATSRDLGAGVRQPQHF. The full variable domain, rest sourced from reference TRBV15 and TRBJ1-5, is DAMVIQNPRYQVTQFGKPVTLSCSQTLNHNVMYWYQQKSSQAPKLLFHYYDKDFNNEADTPDNFQSRRPNTSFCFLDIRSPGLGDTAMYLCATSRDLGAGVRQPQHFGDGTRLSIL.

This sequence joins TRBV28 and TRBJ2-7, with D maybe TRBD2 (6 bases). Trimming left V 5 bases short and J 2 bases short, with 16 bases between. Germline V gives CDR1 MDHEN, CDR2 SYDVKM. This CDR3 has 15 residues. Written as DNA, the CDR3 is TGTGCCAGCAGTCCTACGGGACTTTCAACCTACGAGCAGTACTTC. Residues: CASSPTGLSTYEQYF.

The count of this clone is one. The chain links TRBV9 to TRBJ2-3, with TRBD2 matching over 11 bases. Germline V gene sequence: CDR1 SGDLS, CDR2 YYNGEE. The CDR3 sequence is 19 residues long. Germline trimming cut 4 bases from V and 6 bases from J; bases unmatched to any gene: 19. CDR3 DNA sequence: TGTGCCAGCAGCCCCCGCCCCGGTGGGTTAGCGGGAGGGGGCGATACGCAGTATTTT. Encoded protein: CASSPRPGGLAGGGDTQYF.

V is TRBV2 and J is TRBJ1-5, with TRBD1 identical over 10 bases. The CDR3 is 14 amino acids. The germline V gene has CDR1 SNHLY and CDR2 FYNNEI. V dropped 6 bases and J dropped 5; count of bases not matched to a gene: 4. CDR3 protein: CASSQDRGYQPQHF. The CDR3 DNA reads as TGTGCCAGCAGCCAGGACAGGGGGTATCAGCCCCAGCATTTT. The variable domain in full, completed from reference TRBV2 and TRBJ1-5, reads EPEVTQTPSHQVTQMGQEVILRCVPISNHLYFYWYRQILGQKVEFLVSFYNNEISEKSEIFDDQFSVERPDGSNFTLKIRSTKLEDSAMYFCASSQDRGYQPQHFGDGTRLSIL.

This chain connects TRBV27 to TRBJ1-6; 9 nucleotides line up with TRBD1. The CDR3 runs 14 residues. V lost 6 bases to trimming and J lost 9 bases; unmatched junction nucleotides: 6. Looked up from germline, CDR1 is MNHEY and CDR2 is SMNVEV (reference sequence). CDR3 in DNA: TGTGCCAGCAGCTTGGGACAGGGTCGTTCACCCCTCCACTTT. This sequence encodes CASSLGQGRSPLHF.

The chain couples TRBV6-5 to TRBJ1-4; D uncertain. The CDR3 is 13 residues long. Germline assignment: CDR1 MNHEY and CDR2 SVGAGI. The V and J ends lost 10 bases and 4 bases respectively, with 13 bases between them. CDR3 nucleotides: TGTGCCACTACGCGAACCTTTAATGAAAAACTGTTTTTT. Encoded protein: CATTRTFNEKLFF.